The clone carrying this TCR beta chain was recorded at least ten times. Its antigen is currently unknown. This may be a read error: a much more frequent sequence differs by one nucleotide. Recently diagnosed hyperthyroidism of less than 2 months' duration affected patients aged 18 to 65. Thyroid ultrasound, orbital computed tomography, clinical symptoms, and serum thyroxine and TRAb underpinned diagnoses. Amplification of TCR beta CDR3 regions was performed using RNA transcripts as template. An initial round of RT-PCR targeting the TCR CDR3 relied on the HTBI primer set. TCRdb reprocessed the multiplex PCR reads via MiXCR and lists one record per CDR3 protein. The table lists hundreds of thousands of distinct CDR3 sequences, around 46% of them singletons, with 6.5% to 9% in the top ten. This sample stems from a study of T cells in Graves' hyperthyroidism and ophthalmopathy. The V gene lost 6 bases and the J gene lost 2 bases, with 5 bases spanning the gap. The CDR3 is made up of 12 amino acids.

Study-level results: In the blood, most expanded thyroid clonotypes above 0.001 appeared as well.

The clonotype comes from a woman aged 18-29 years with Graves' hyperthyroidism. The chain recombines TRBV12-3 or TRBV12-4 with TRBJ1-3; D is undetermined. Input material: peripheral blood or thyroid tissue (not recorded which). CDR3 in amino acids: CASRSPGNTIYF. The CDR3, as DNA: TGTGCCAGCAGGTCCCCTGGAAACACCATATATTTT.